The next 9 T cell receptor beta chains were all read from a single sample in a study of OX40 agonist ivuxolimab in advanced cancers. Assay: immunoSEQ multiplex PCR; the TCRdb copy retains only in-frame clones and omits some. The sample has 15,000 or so clones, about 80% seen once. The specimen comprised CD4+ or CD8+ T cells sorted from blood, sampled in a trial of the OX40 agonist ivuxolimab. Source of these receptors: an adult with an advanced solid tumor such as melanoma, head and neck, liver or kidney cancer.

The chain carries TRBV6-5 and TRBJ1-1; D is unresolved. Germline values: CDR1 MNHEY, CDR2 SVGAGI. The V and J ends lost 0 bases and 1 base respectively, with 6 bases between them. The CDR3 has 14 amino acids. The CDR3 loop is CASSYSGRNTEAFF. The CDR3 region has the DNA TGTGCCAGCAGTTACTCGGGCAGGAACACTGAAGCTTTCTTT.

V gene TRBV19 combines with J gene TRBJ2-3; D may be TRBD2 (6 bases). There are 14 residues in the CDR3. Trimming stripped 3 bases from V and 6 bases from J, with 13 bases between. The germline gives CDR1 LNHDA, CDR2 SQIVND (reference sequence). The CDR3 coding sequence is TGTGCCAGTAGTATTGGGGGGTTAGGGGATACGCAGTATTTT. Amino acids: CASSIGGLGDTQYF.

The V and J genes are TRBV9 and TRBJ2-3, with 11 bases lining up with TRBD2. V trimming: 1 base; J trimming: 2 bases; junction bases outside the gene matches: 3. The germline V gene has CDR1 SGDLS and CDR2 YYNGEE. This CDR3 has 16 residues. Here the CDR3 reads CASSVSSGGLTDTQYF. The DNA for the CDR3 is TGTGCCAGCAGCGTATCTAGCGGGGGGCTCACAGATACGCAGTATTTT.

This sequence joins TRBV7-8 and TRBJ1-1; TRBD1 matches at 7 bases. The CDR3 runs to 13 residues. J lost 5 bases, V lost 4 bases, and 4 bases had no gene match. Looked up from germline, CDR1 is SGHVS and CDR2 is FQNEAQ. CDR3 bases: TGTGCCAGCAGCTGGACAGGAAAAACTGAAGCTTTCTTT. It specifies CASSWTGKTEAFF. The full variable domain, completed using reference TRBV7-8 and TRBJ1-1, is GAGVSQSPRYKVAKRGQDVALRCDPISGHVSLFWYQQALGQGPEFLTYFQNEAQLDKSGLPSDRFFAERPEGSVSTLKIQRTQQEDSAVYLCASSWTGKTEAFFGQGTRLTVV.

A single count supports this clone. The gene calls are TRBV19 and TRBJ1-5; no firm D call. Trimming left V 3 bases short and J 1 base short, with 16 bases between. This CDR3 spans 17 amino acids. CDR1 LNHDA and CDR2 SQIVND come from the germline V gene (reference sequence). For the CDR3, the DNA is TGTGCCAGTAGTATCTTTGGGCAGCAGGTGAGCAATCAGCCCCAGCATTTT. Amino acid sequence: CASSIFGQQVSNQPQHF.

This chain joins TRBV30 and TRBJ1-1; 7 nucleotides align to TRBD1. V gave up 3 bases and J gave up 3 bases; unmatched junction bases: 4. The CDR3 covers 13 residues. Germline V gene data show CDR1 as GTSNPN and CDR2 as SVGIG (reference sequence). CDR3 nucleotides: TGTGCCTGGAGGGTACAGGGGTACACTGAAGCTTTCTTT. Its translation: CAWRVQGYTEAFF.

Of note for this clone: Other nucleotide sequences in the sample specify the same CDR3. The J gene is TRBJ2-5, the V gene TRBV29-1; TRBD1 aligns across 9 bases. In germline, CDR1 is SQVTM, CDR2 ANQGSEA. V trimming: 0 bases; J trimming: 4 bases; junction bases outside the gene matches: 3. The CDR3 consists of 14 residues. The CDR3 sequence: CSVEDLTGGETQYF. The CDR3 DNA reads as TGCAGCGTTGAAGATTTGACAGGGGGAGAGACCCAGTACTTC.

The V call is TRBV6-5, the J call TRBJ2-7; D not resolved. CDR3 length: 14 amino acids. Per germline, CDR1 MNHEY and CDR2 SVGAGI. V was pared by 3 bases and J by 1 base, with 10 bases between. The CDR3 loop is CASSYSPGSYEQYF. The CDR3 DNA follows: TGTGCCAGCAGTTATTCCCCTGGTTCCTACGAGCAGTACTTC.

This clone was observed a single time. The chain has TRBV6-6 and TRBJ2-1, with 9 nucleotides matching TRBD1. V lost 6 bases, J lost 3 bases, and 3 bases stayed unmatched. The CDR3 loop spans 14 amino acids. Germline V gene lookup returns CDR1 MNHNY and CDR2 SVGAGI (reference sequence). CDR3 in DNA: TGTGCCAGCAGGCCGGGACAGGGCTACAATGAGCAGTTCTTC. Its protein is CASRPGQGYNEQFF.